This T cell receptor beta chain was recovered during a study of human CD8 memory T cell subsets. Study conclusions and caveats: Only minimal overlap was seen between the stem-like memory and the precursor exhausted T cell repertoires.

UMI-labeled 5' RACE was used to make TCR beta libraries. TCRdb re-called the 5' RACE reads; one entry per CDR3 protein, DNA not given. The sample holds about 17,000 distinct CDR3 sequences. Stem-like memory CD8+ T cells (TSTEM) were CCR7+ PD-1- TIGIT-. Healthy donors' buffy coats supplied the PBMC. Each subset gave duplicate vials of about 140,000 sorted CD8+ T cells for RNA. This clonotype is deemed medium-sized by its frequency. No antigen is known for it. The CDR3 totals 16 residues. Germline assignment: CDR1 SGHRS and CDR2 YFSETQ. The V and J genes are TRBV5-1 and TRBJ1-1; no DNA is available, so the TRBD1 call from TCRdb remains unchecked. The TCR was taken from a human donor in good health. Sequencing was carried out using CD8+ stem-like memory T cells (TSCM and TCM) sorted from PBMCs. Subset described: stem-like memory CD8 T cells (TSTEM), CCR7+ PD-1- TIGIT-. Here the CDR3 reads CASSPLLDRRNTEAFF.